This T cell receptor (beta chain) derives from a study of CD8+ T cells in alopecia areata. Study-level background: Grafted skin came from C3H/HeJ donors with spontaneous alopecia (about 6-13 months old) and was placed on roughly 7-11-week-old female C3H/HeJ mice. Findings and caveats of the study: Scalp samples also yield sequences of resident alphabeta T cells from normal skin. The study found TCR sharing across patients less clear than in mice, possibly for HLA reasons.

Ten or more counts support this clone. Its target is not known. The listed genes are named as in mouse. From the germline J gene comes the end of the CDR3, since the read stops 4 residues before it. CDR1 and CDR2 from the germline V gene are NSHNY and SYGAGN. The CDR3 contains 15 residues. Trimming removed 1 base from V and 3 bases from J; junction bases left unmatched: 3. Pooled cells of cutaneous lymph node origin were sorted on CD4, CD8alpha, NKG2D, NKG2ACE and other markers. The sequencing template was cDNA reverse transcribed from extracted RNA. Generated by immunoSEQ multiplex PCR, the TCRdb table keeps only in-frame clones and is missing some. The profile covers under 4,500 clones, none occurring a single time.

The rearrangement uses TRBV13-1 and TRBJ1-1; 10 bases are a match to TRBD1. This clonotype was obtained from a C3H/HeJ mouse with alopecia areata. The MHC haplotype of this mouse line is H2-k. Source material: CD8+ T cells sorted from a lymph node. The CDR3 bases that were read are TGTGCCAGCAGTGATCCGACAGGGGGCCACACA. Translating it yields CASSDPTGGHT. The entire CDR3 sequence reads CASSDPTGGHTEVFF.